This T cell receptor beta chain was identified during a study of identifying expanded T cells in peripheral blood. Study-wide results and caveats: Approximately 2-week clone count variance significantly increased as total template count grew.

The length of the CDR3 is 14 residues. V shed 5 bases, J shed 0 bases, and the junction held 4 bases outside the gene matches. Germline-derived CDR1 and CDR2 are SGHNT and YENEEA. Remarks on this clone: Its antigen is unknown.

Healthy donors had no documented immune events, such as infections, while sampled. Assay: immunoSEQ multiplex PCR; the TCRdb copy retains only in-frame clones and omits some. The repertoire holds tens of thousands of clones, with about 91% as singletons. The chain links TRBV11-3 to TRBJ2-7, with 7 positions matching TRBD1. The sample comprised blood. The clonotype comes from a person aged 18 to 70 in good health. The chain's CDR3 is CASSRDSGSYEQYF. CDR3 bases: TGTGCCAGCAGCCGGGACAGCGGCTCCTACGAGCAGTACTTC.